The entry below gives a single TCR beta chain sequence along with its context. Its antigen specificity is not known. Base qualities were left out, and no much larger clone turns up one base away. The sample belongs to a study of cytomegalovirus exposure and HLA in healthy donors (dated by TCRdb to 2017 to 2019). Looking at the study overall: The 550 to 750 repertoires of the first cohort and the 120 validation repertoires were produced on the same platform, according to a later analysis. To predict cytomegalovirus infection status, the study combined high-throughput TCR immunosequencing, statistical association of individual TCRs with disease status, and machine learning. The study was designed to test whether signatures of past pathogen exposure could be identified by cataloging public T cell receptors. In addition to the first cohort of 666 subjects, a separate validation cohort of some 120 different subjects was used. What the work shows at the level of the full study, not this receptor alone: A later analysis had no HLA typing for the validation cohort, so co-occurrence there was scored across all 120 repertoires. Three of the identified cytomegalovirus-associated TCR beta chains were confirmed in vitro to be specific for cytomegalovirus antigens. The classifier was reported to diagnose cytomegalovirus status with high specificity and sensitivity in both the original cohort and the validation cohort. According to the authors, the approach could potentially be generalized to other disease states and immunological phenotypes. While some public TCRs were present in many individuals, most TCR sequences turned up only very rarely across donors. The study listed 150 to 200 TCR beta chains as associated with cytomegalovirus. A later analysis found that TCRs clustered in the first cohort also tended to co-occur in the roughly 110 validation repertoires, with roughly 95% of cluster scores above 0.

From the germline V gene, CDR1 is SQVTM and CDR2 is ANQGSEA. The germline ends are 10 bases apart after V is trimmed by 4 bases and J by 3 bases. Including cysteine and phenylalanine, the CDR3 has 13 amino acids. Only the CDR3 portion is preserved as DNA: 39 bases, with reading frame beginning at the first base. The donors belonged to the validation cohort of around 110 subjects, which was separate from the roughly 680-subject first cohort. Libraries were prepared through the immunoSEQ multiplex PCR assay. From the authors' description of their analysis: A statistical classification framework was built to diagnose cytomegalovirus status from the catalog of TCR beta chain sequences. TCRdb carries this immuneACCESS record with in-frame sequences only. Its versions omit some clonotypes, under half of them owing to an unresolved V gene in the studies checked, with the rest unexplained. D and trimming come from the DNA, and the V and J calls and clone size come from that table. The sample table contains tens of thousands of clones; only one count was recorded for around 97% of them. Around 1.5% of the sample rests with the top ten.

The source of this sequence is a woman aged 18-30 years in good health and CMV-seropositive. The V and J genes are TRBV29-1 and TRBJ1-5; D gene: possibly TRBD1, on 5 matching bases. Material for sequencing was PBMCs. CDR3 loop: CSVAGGINQPQHF. The DNA sequence reads TGCAGCGTTGCGGGGGGAATCAATCAGCCCCAGCATTTT.